The clone carrying this TCR beta chain was seen only a few times. What it recognizes is unknown. The CDR3 contains 15 residues. Germline V gene data show CDR1 as SGHNT and CDR2 as YYREEE (reference sequence). V dropped 4 bases and J dropped 9; count of bases not matched to a gene: 7. This entry belongs to a study of tumor-infiltrating lymphocytes in primary liver carcinoma. As for the study in general: Surgery removed the patients' primary liver carcinoma.

The researchers produced TCR beta cDNA from approximately 550 ng total RNA with a constant-region primer. Researchers made the TCR beta libraries by running three nested multiplex PCR rounds with slightly modified ARM-PCR. Investigators reported that the first two PCR rounds, at roughly 11 cycles each, used TRBV1-TRBV30 forward primers with a C-beta reverse primer. TCRdb re-called the multiplex PCR reads with MiXCR, one entry per CDR3 protein. The data hold 320,000 or so distinct CDR3 sequences, with 65% observed a single time. General observations from the study: It was in tumors, not blood, that the top-250-clone fraction was significantly higher (p = 0.039).

The blood RNA (from unsorted whole blood) was obtained, and germline DNA was also extracted. They drew approximately 3.9 milliliters of peripheral blood before surgery. This chain uses TRBV5-4 with TRBJ2-1; 13 bases map to TRBD2. The sequenced sample was peripheral blood. The sequence was collected from a man aged 35 to 55 with primary liver carcinoma and hepatitis B virus infection. The CDR3 reads CASSHGTSGNIEQFF. The CDR3 nucleotides read TGTGCCAGCAGCCACGGGACTAGCGGGAATATTGAGCAGTTCTTC. Full variable domain (missing parts from reference TRBV5-4 and TRBJ2-1): ETGVTQSPTHLIKTRGQQVTLRCSSQSGHNTVSWYQQALGQGPQFIFQYYREEENGRGNFPPRFSGLQFPNYSSELNVNALELDDSALYLCASSHGTSGNIEQFFGPGTRLTVL.